The sequence of this T cell receptor beta chain was determined in a study of T cell responses to AZD1222 COVID-19 vaccine. Study-level information: Second-dose timings of about 4 or about 12 weeks were pooled. Study findings and constraints: Among AZD1222 vaccinees, only 5 or 6 were seropositive at baseline. In a largely white British group with more females than males, clonal diversity was possibly underestimated. There were repertoire samples only from the period after the peak T cell response.

With respect to this clone: What it binds is unknown.

Only in-frame clones appear in the TCRdb table, and some are missing; sequencing was by immunoSEQ multiplex PCR. This sample has more than 100,000 clones, with around nine tenths found just once. CDR1 and CDR2 (germline): LNHNV, YYDKDF (reference sequence). CDR3 size: 17 residues. After removal of 0 bases from V and 2 bases from J, the junction contained 5 bases not matched to a gene. The sequences come from peripheral blood, collected on day 0 of AZD1222 vaccination. This rearrangement joins TRBV15 to TRBJ2-3; 10 bases match TRBD2. The TCR sequence derives from an adult in good health. Here the CDR3 reads CATSRDTAGGSTDTQYF. In nucleotides, the CDR3 is TGTGCCACCAGCAGAGATACAGCGGGGGGGTCCACAGATACGCAGTATTTT. Looking up the rest from reference TRBV15 and TRBJ2-3 gives the full variable domain: DAMVIQNPRYQVTQFGKPVTLSCSQTLNHNVMYWYQQKSSQAPKLLFHYYDKDFNNEADTPDNFQSRRPNTSFCFLDIRSPGLGDTAMYLCATSRDTAGGSTDTQYFGPGTRLTVL.